Included here is one T cell receptor (beta chain) sequence, with context. Study members were between about 18 and 89 years old and lived in fewer than 30 US regions. All recovered Cohort 3 donors got two negative PCRs, got clearance, or saw symptom resolution. The sample originates from a study of blood T cell repertoires in COVID-19. For the study at large: The samples span acute and convalescent COVID-19 from the United States, Italy and Spain. Nucleic acid was either cDNA or gDNA, and it came from T cells, B-cell-depleted T cells, or PBMCs.

Clones were read by immunoSEQ multiplex PCR, and TCRdb kept only the in-frame ones, dropping some. The sample holds around 300,000 clones, about 85% seen once. The germline gives CDR1 SGHNT, CDR2 YENEEA. This CDR3 comprises 15 residues. Losses at the gene ends were 0 bases for V and 5 bases for J; bases not matched to a gene: 4. The chain uses TRBV11-3 and TRBJ2-3; 8 nucleotides agree with TRBD2. This sequence was found in a woman aged 45-65 years who had recovered from COVID-19. What was sequenced was PBMCs or T cells enriched from blood (not recorded which). CDR3 loop: CASSLEGTRLDTQYF. Written as DNA, the CDR3 is TGTGCCAGCAGCTTAGAGGGGACTAGGTTAGATACGCAGTATTTT.